This T cell receptor (beta chain) was sequenced for a study of T cell repertoires in cytomegalovirus infection. Study at large: Recently identified HLA-C-restricted CMV epitopes were used, and well-studied HLA-B-restricted CMV epitopes were used as well. Indications came from public TCR beta signatures; they pointed to CMV infection and to a matching HLA type. Study-level points and caveats: The cumulative frequency of public TCR beta families identified carriers of CMV plus the relevant HLA. The study found HLA-C-restricted CMV-specific TCR beta clonotypes dominating the ex vivo response.

TCRdb fed the reads into MiXCR, producing one record per CDR3 protein. Of around 710,000 distinct CDR3 sequences in the sample, under 35% were seen once. The CDR3 runs to 14 residues. Trimming took 8 bases from V and 6 from J, leaving 20 bases between them. CDR1 and CDR2 from the germline V gene are MNHGY and SAAAGT. As for this clonotype: Antigen specificity is unknown.

The origin of this receptor is a human donor in good health (CMV status not recorded). Some clones in this sample may be carry-over from other donors' samples. The V call is TRBV6-8, the J call TRBJ2-7; no definite D call. The source was cultured CD8+ T cells from PBMCs, collected from culture after CMV antigen stimulation. CDR3 residues: CASSSSPDAGEQYF. The CDR3 nucleotides read TGTGCCAGCTCGTCATCCCCCGACGCCGGCGAGCAGTACTTC.